These 27 T cell receptor beta chains originate from one sample sequenced in a study of OX40 agonist ivuxolimab in advanced cancers. Library method: the immunoSEQ multiplex PCR assay. TCRdb took over this immuneACCESS table, retaining in-frame rearrangements with V and J assigned. Such tables are incomplete; in checked studies, under half of the missing clones stem from an unresolved V gene, and the remainder is unexplained. This sample has 30,000 or so clones in its table, and 75% to 90% of those were observed once. Together, the top ten hold 25% to 40% of the sample. The material was CD4+ or CD8+ T cells sorted from blood, obtained in a trial of the OX40 agonist ivuxolimab. The receptors originated from an adult with an advanced solid tumor such as melanoma, head and neck, liver or kidney cancer.

The chain joins TRBV27 to TRBJ2-1, with unresolved D. Looked up from germline, CDR1 is MNHEY and CDR2 is SMNVEV (reference sequence). The CDR3 extends over 13 amino acids. The V end lost 2 bases, the J end lost 4 bases, and 6 bases lay between the germline ends. CDR3 DNA sequence: TGTGCCAGCAGTTTAGGGCAATACAATGAGCAGTTCTTC. Translating it yields CASSLGQYNEQFF.

This rearrangement joins TRBV28 to TRBJ1-3; unclear D gene. V was cut by 3 bases and J by 0 bases, with 12 bases left in between. The length of the CDR3 is 16 residues. CDR1 and CDR2 from the germline V gene are MDHEN and SYDVKM. CDR3 nucleotides: TGTGCCAGCAGTTTGGTCCTAGGCAGCTCTGGAAACACCATATATTTT. Its protein product is CASSLVLGSSGNTIYF.

The genes are TRBV29-1 and TRBJ2-1; 7 bases are shared with TRBD2. The CDR3 has 14 amino acids. The trim removed 2 bases at V and 2 bases at J, leaving 3 bases unmatched. From germline, CDR1 is SQVTM and CDR2 ANQGSEA. CDR3 sequence reads: CSVEHAGAYNEQFF. The CDR3 DNA follows: TGCAGCGTTGAACATGCGGGAGCCTACAATGAGCAGTTCTTC.

A few counts support this clone. The chain recombines TRBV5-6 with TRBJ1-5; tentatively, D is TRBD1 (5 bases). The CDR3 is 16 amino acids. With 0 bases removed from V and 3 bases from J, the gap between germline ends came to 13 bases. CDR1 SGHDT and CDR2 YYEEEE come from the germline V gene. The DNA of the CDR3 is TGTGCCAGCAGCTTGGGGAACCGGGACGTCAATCAGCCCCAGCATTTT. This gives the protein CASSLGNRDVNQPQHF.

This sequence joins TRBV7-8 and TRBJ1-1; D is possibly TRBD1 (5 bases). Per germline, CDR1 SGHVS and CDR2 FQNEAQ. Trimming removed 5 bases at V and 3 bases at J, with 13 bases between. The CDR3 covers 14 residues. The CDR3 region is CASSLTAIHTEAFF. The CDR3 coding sequence is TGTGCCAGCAGCCTGACAGCCATTCACACTGAAGCTTTCTTT.

This clone was observed a single time. V and J are TRBV7-6 and TRBJ2-2; perhaps TRBD2 as D (5 bases). From germline, CDR1 is SGHVS and CDR2 FNYEAQ. This CDR3 has 17 amino acids. Deletions cut 0 bases from V and 5 bases from J, with 16 bases between. The DNA of the CDR3 is TGTGCCAGCAGCTTAGCTGGCGGGCCGAAGAAGACCGGGGAGCTGTTTTTT. Translating it yields CASSLAGGPKKTGELFF.

The CDR3 sequence is CASSLDSLGNEQFF. CDR3 nucleotides: TGTGCCAGCAGTCTCGACTCCCTCGGCAATGAGCAGTTCTTC. The chain uses TRBV6-5 and TRBJ2-1; D gene uncertain. V was cut by 5 bases and J by 6 bases, with 14 bases left in between. This CDR3 is 14 amino acids long. Per germline, CDR1 MNHEY and CDR2 SVGAGI.

V gene TRBV7-3 combines with J gene TRBJ2-3; 10 bases match TRBD1. Per germline, CDR1 SGHTA and CDR2 FQGTGA. V was pared by 0 bases and J by 3 bases, with 9 bases of the junction left unmatched. CDR3 length equals 18 residues. CDR3 in amino acids: CASSLTPRTGGSTDTQYF. The CDR3 DNA reads as TGTGCCAGCAGCTTAACGCCGAGGACAGGGGGTTCGACAGATACGCAGTATTTT.

The V and J genes are TRBV25-1 and TRBJ1-1, with 10 bases lining up with TRBD1. The V segment lost 8 bases and the J segment 11 bases; nucleotides outside the gene matches: 8. There are 12 residues in the CDR3. CDR1 and CDR2 (germline): MGHDK, SYGVNS. Here the CDR3 reads CASSDRGRGAFF. CDR3 nucleotides: TGTGCCAGCTCAGACAGGGGGCGAGGGGCTTTCTTT. The complete variable domain, with remaining parts taken from reference TRBV25-1 and TRBJ1-1, reads EADIYQTPRYLVIGTGKKITLECSQTMGHDKMYWYQQDPGMELHLIHYSYGVNSTEKGDLSSESTVSRIRTEHFPLTLESARPSHTSQYLCASSDRGRGAFFGQGTRLTVV.

This rearrangement joins TRBV4-3 to TRBJ2-2, with D perhaps matching TRBD2 (7 bases). Looked up from germline, CDR1 is LGHNA and CDR2 is YSLEER. The CDR3 sequence is 18 residues long. The V end was cut by 0 bases, the J end by 7 bases, with 21 bases between. The CDR3 region is CASSQDGGAPQGYGELFF. The CDR3 DNA reads TGCGCCAGCAGCCAAGATGGGGGGGCGCCTCAGGGCTACGGGGAGCTGTTTTTT.

The chain employs TRBV9 and TRBJ1-5, with 8 bases identical to TRBD1. This CDR3 contains 17 residues. J was trimmed by 1 base and V by 3 bases; bases with no gene match: 9. The V gene's germline CDR1 is SGDLS and CDR2 YYNGEE. CDR3 protein: CASSADRGGGSNQPQHF. The CDR3 DNA is TGTGCCAGCAGCGCAGACAGGGGCGGGGGGAGCAATCAGCCCCAGCATTTT. The full variable domain, with the rest looked up from reference TRBV9 and TRBJ1-5, is DSGVTQTPKHLITATGQRVTLRCSPRSGDLSVYWYQQSLDQGLQFLIQYYNGEERAKGNILERFSAQQFPDLHSELNLSSLELGDSALYFCASSADRGGGSNQPQHFGDGTRLSIL.

This clone was picked up one time. At one end the junction does not follow the germline gene, possibly because of a read error. The chain joins TRBV7-8 to TRBJ2-2, with a weak D call TRBD1 (5 bases). CDR3 size: 14 residues. From germline, CDR1 is SGHVS and CDR2 FQNEAQ. The CDR3 DNA sequence: TGTGCCAGCAGATTAGACAGAAACACCGGGGAGCTGTTTTTT. It codes for CASRLDRNTGELFF.

This chain uses TRBV27 with TRBJ1-5; D ambiguous. CDR1 is MNHEY and CDR2 is SMNVEV in the germline V gene (reference sequence). This CDR3 region has 14 residues. With 0 bases removed from V and 6 bases from J, the gap between germline ends came to 9 bases. Written as DNA, the CDR3 is TGTGCCAGCAGTTTATCGAAGGGTTTTCAGCCCCAGCATTTT. It is translated as CASSLSKGFQPQHF.

This clone was counted a few times. This chain connects TRBV9 to TRBJ2-1, with 8 nucleotides matching TRBD2. The germline CDR1 and CDR2 sequences are SGDLS and YYNGEE. V lost 0 bases and J lost 8; bases outside the gene matches: 7. This CDR3 spans 15 amino acids. As DNA, the CDR3 is TGTGCCAGCAGCGTAGGCGGGGCGGGGGGAGATGAGCAGTTCTTC. Translated, it gives CASSVGGAGGDEQFF.

The gene calls are TRBV21-1 and TRBJ2-2; whether TRBD2, the table's D call, matches the DNA was not checked. TRBV21-1 constitutes a pseudogene. There are 15 residues in the CDR3. CDR3 nucleotide sequence: TGTGCCAGCAGCAAAATCGGCAGGGAGGCCGGGGAGCTGTTTTTT. This gives the protein CASSKIGREAGELFF.

The chain joins TRBV4-3 to TRBJ2-1; 11 bases fit TRBD2. The germline gives CDR1 LGHNA, CDR2 YSLEER. This CDR3 is 19 amino acids long. V lost 1 base, J lost 7 bases, and 15 bases stayed unmatched. The CDR3 DNA reads as TGCGCCAGCAGCCAAGGAAAGTCGCTAGCGGGAGGCCCCAAGAATGAGCAGTTCTTC. Protein product: CASSQGKSLAGGPKNEQFF.

The rearrangement uses TRBV7-2 and TRBJ2-7; TRBD2 aligns across 10 bases. CDR3 length equals 14 residues. From germline, CDR1 is SGHTA and CDR2 FQGNSA. Trimming at V came to 5 bases and at J to 6 bases, leaving 7 bases not matched to a gene. CDR3 residues: CASSRLAGEVEQYF. DNA of the CDR3: TGTGCCAGCAGCCGCCTAGCGGGAGAGGTCGAGCAGTACTTC.

This clone occurred once. The chain has TRBV19 and TRBJ2-3; 7 bases align to TRBD2. Per the germline V gene, CDR1 is LNHDA and CDR2 is SQIVND (reference sequence). V dropped 0 bases and J dropped 5; count of bases not matched to a gene: 8. The CDR3 runs 16 residues. The CDR3 spells CASSIDGRALGDTQYF. CDR3 coding DNA: TGTGCCAGTAGTATAGATGGGAGGGCCCTTGGAGATACGCAGTATTTT.

The chain employs TRBV14 and TRBJ1-6, with D maybe TRBD1 (5 bases). The CDR3 is 15 amino acids. With 1 base removed from V and 9 bases from J, the gap between germline ends came to 13 bases. Per germline, CDR1 SGHDN and CDR2 FVKESK. The CDR3 coding sequence is TGTGCCAGCAGCCAAGGGACGGGGGGTTTTTCACCCCTCCACTTT. This sequence encodes CASSQGTGGFSPLHF. Complete variable domain (other parts from reference TRBV14 and TRBJ1-6): EAGVTQFPSHSVIEKGQTVTLRCDPISGHDNLYWYRRVMGKEIKFLLHFVKESKQDESGMPNNRFLAERTGGTYSTLKVQPAELEDSGVYFCASSQGTGGFSPLHFGNGTRLTVT.

The chain links TRBV28 to TRBJ2-7, with 7 bases identical to TRBD2. V shed 4 bases and J 4 bases; nucleotides not matched to a gene: 7. CDR3 length: 14 residues. CDR1 is MDHEN, CDR2 SYDVKM, per germline. Here the CDR3 reads CASSYNSGVYEQYF. The CDR3 DNA follows: TGTGCCAGCAGTTACAACAGCGGGGTTTACGAGCAGTACTTC.

The V gene is TRBV25-1, the J gene TRBJ2-1; D perhaps matches TRBD2 (6 bases). The CDR3 covers 14 residues. Trimming shortened V by 4 bases and J by 0 bases, and 7 bases separated the two germline ends. Germline loops: CDR1 MGHDK, CDR2 SYGVNS. In DNA, the CDR3 is TGTGCCAGCAGTGTTAGCGGCTCCTACAATGAGCAGTTCTTC. This sequence encodes CASSVSGSYNEQFF.

CDR3 sequence reads: CASRGANQETQYF. The CDR3 DNA follows: TGTGCCAGCAGAGGAGCGAATCAAGAGACCCAGTACTTC. The chain employs TRBV2 and TRBJ2-5; D unresolved. Trimming took 6 bases from V and 2 from J, leaving 10 bases between them. Germline CDR1 is SNHLY and CDR2 is FYNNEI. CDR3 size: 13 residues.

V and J are TRBV25-1 and TRBJ1-1; D not resolved. The CDR3 covers 13 residues. The germline V and J ends were trimmed by 4 bases and 2 bases, with 8 bases remaining between them. Germline values: CDR1 MGHDK, CDR2 SYGVNS. The CDR3 DNA reads as TGTGCCAGCAGTGTCACAGAAAACACTGAAGCTTTCTTT. It yields the protein CASSVTENTEAFF.

CDR3 sequence reads: CVSTRSPTATNEKLFF. CDR3 nucleotide sequence: TGTGTTTCGACGAGGAGCCCGACTGCAACTAATGAAAAACTGTTTTTT. The chain uses TRBV28 and TRBJ1-4; D call uncertain. This CDR3 has 16 amino acids. The germline CDR1 and CDR2 sequences are MDHEN and SYDVKM.

This clone was observed a handful of times. The rearrangement links TRBV28 to TRBJ1-5; maybe TRBD1 (6 bases). In germline, CDR1 is MDHEN, CDR2 SYDVKM. The CDR3 totals 15 residues. V was shortened by 2 bases and J by 0 bases, with 8 bases between the two germline ends. The CDR3 nucleotides are TGTGCCAGCAGTTTAGACAGGTATAGCAATCAGCCCCAGCATTTT. As protein: CASSLDRYSNQPQHF.

The chain couples TRBV6-1 to TRBJ2-3; the match to TRBD2 covers 8 bases. Per germline, CDR1 MNHNS and CDR2 SASEGT. The junction had 10 bases not matched to a gene; V was cut back by 10 bases and J by 1 base. The CDR3 totals 15 residues. The CDR3 coding sequence is TGTGCCACCACTAGCGGAACTAAGGGCACAGATACGCAGTATTTT. Protein sequence: CATTSGTKGTDTQYF.

The chain has TRBV27 and TRBJ2-7; TRBD2 aligns across 7 bases. Germline loops: CDR1 MNHEY, CDR2 SMNVEV (reference sequence). J gave up 6 bases and V 4 bases, and 9 bases lay outside the gene matches. The length of the CDR3 is 14 residues. CDR3 loop: CASSSGLGGGEQYF. DNA for the CDR3: TGTGCCAGCAGTTCCGGACTAGGTGGGGGCGAGCAGTACTTC.